Detailed here is one T cell receptor (beta chain). This table comes from immunoSEQ multiplex PCR, and its TCRdb copy is limited to in-frame clones, with some not included. The sample has 150,000 to 200,000 clones; around 90% are singletons. This record belongs to a study of blood T cell repertoires in COVID-19. Study details: PBMCs, B-cell-depleted T cells, or T cells were the source of the cDNA or gDNA that made up the material.

This CDR3 is 13 amino acids long. Germline V gene data show CDR1 as SGHVS and CDR2 as FNYEAQ. Trimming pared 2 bases from V and 7 bases from J, leaving 9 bases between. This sequence was found in a man in his 60s with active or convalescent COVID-19. The chain links TRBV7-6 to TRBJ1-5, with D unclear. Sequencing input: peripheral blood. The CDR3, as DNA: TGTGCCAGCAGCTTATACCCTAAGCAGCCCCAGCATTTT. It translates to CASSLYPKQPQHF.